The T cell receptor (beta chain) described here comes from a study of T cell repertoires in cytomegalovirus infection. Findings and caveats of the study: CMV-specific TCR beta clonotypes restricted by HLA-C were the ones dominating the ex vivo response.

Looked up from germline, CDR1 is SEHNR and CDR2 is FQNEAQ (reference sequence). The CDR3 totals 15 residues. V trimming: 1 base; J trimming: 4 bases; junction bases outside the gene matches: 3. TCRdb analysed the reads with MiXCR anew, one entry per CDR3 protein. The sample lists hundreds of thousands of distinct CDR3 sequences; 25% to 30% were seen once. This clonotype occurred a few times. Its target is not known. Source: cultured PBMCs, taken from culture after CMV antigen stimulation. The chain recombines TRBV7-9 with TRBJ1-1; 10 bases fit TRBD1. This clonotype originated in a human donor in good health (CMV status not recorded). Some clones in this sample may be carry-over from other donors' samples. In DNA form, the CDR3 reads TGTGCCAGCAGCTTAGGGGACAGGGGAGGCACTGAAGCTTTCTTT. Translated, it gives CASSLGDRGGTEAFF.